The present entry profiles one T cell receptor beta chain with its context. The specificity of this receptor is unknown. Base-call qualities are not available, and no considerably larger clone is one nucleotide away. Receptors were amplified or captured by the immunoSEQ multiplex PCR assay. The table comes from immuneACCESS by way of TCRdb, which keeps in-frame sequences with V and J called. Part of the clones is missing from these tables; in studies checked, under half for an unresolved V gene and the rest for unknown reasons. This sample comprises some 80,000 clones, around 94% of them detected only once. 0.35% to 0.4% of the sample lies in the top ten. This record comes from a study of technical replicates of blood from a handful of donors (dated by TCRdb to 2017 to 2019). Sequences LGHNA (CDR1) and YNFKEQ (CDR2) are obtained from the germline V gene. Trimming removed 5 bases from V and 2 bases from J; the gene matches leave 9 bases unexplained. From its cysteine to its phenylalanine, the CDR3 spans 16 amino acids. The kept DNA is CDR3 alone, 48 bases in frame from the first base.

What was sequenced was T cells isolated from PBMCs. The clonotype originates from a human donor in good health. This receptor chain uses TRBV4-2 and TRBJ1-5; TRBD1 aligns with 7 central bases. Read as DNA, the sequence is TGTGCCAGCAGCTTCGACTCAGGGGGAGGCAATCAGCCCCAGCATTTT. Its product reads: CASSFDSGGGNQPQHF.